These 16 T cell receptor beta chains came from one sample sequenced in a study of blood T cell repertoires in COVID-19. Method: immunoSEQ multiplex PCR; TCRdb's copy keeps in-frame clones and lacks some. The sample carries about 120,000 clones, around 89% recorded once. Source material: peripheral blood. These receptors all stem from a man in his fifties or sixties with COVID-19, enrolled during active disease.

V gene TRBV5-5 combines with J gene TRBJ1-2; 7 bases line up with TRBD1. Germline V CDR1 and CDR2: SGHKS, YYEKEE (reference sequence). The J segment lost 4 bases and the V segment lost 4 bases, leaving 4 bases of the junction unmatched. This CDR3 has 13 residues. The DNA of the CDR3 is TGTGCCAGCAGCCAGCAGGGGGTCTATGGCTACACCTTC. Amino acids: CASSQQGVYGYTF. The entire variable domain, with the rest obtained from reference TRBV5-5 and TRBJ1-2, is as follows: DAGVTQSPTHLIKTRGQQVTLRCSPISGHKSVSWYQQVLGQGPQFIFQYYEKEERGRGNFPDRFSARQFPNYSSELNVNALLLGDSALYLCASSQQGVYGYTFGSGTRLTVV.

V and J are TRBV28 and TRBJ1-6; maybe TRBD1 (5 bases). The germline gives CDR1 MDHEN, CDR2 SYDVKM. The CDR3 totals 14 residues. Trimming pared 6 bases from V and 9 bases from J, leaving 15 bases between. CDR3 in DNA: TGTGCCAGCAGACCAATCCAGGGTACTTCACCCCTCCACTTT. Translating it yields CASRPIQGTSPLHF.

The chain joins TRBV9 to TRBJ2-1; 8 nucleotides match TRBD1. The CDR3 spans 15 residues. In germline, CDR1 is SGDLS, CDR2 YYNGEE. Trimming at V came to 6 bases and at J to 5 bases, leaving 10 bases not matched to a gene. CDR3 nucleotide sequence: TGTGCCAGCACCCGTAGACAGGGGTGGGACAATGAGCAGTTCTTC. It codes for CASTRRQGWDNEQFF. The entire variable domain, with the rest obtained from reference TRBV9 and TRBJ2-1, is as follows: DSGVTQTPKHLITATGQRVTLRCSPRSGDLSVYWYQQSLDQGLQFLIQYYNGEERAKGNILERFSAQQFPDLHSELNLSSLELGDSALYFCASTRRQGWDNEQFFGPGTRLTVL.

The chain is built from TRBV7-3 and TRBJ1-1; D remains unclear. The germline gives CDR1 SGHTA, CDR2 FQGTGA. V lost 4 bases to trimming and J lost 5 bases, with 17 bases between them. The length of the CDR3 is 15 residues. CDR3 residues: CASSSGPTMGTEAFF. The CDR3 DNA is TGTGCCAGCAGCTCGGGTCCTACTATGGGTACTGAAGCTTTCTTT.

The chain carries TRBV13 and TRBJ2-7; 7 nucleotides align to TRBD1. The germline gives CDR1 PRHDT, CDR2 FYEKMQ (reference sequence). The CDR3 length is 14 residues. V dropped 6 bases and J dropped 0; count of bases not matched to a gene: 5. CDR3 bases: TGTGCCAGCAGAGCCCGGGACAGCTCCTACGAGCAGTACTTC. It encodes CASRARDSSYEQYF.

The chain employs TRBV4-1 and TRBJ2-3; TRBD2 matches at 7 bases. Germline V gene data show CDR1 as MGHRA and CDR2 as YSYEKL. The CDR3 runs to 16 residues. The trim removed 0 bases at V and 4 bases at J, leaving 7 bases unmatched. The CDR3 region has the DNA TGCGCCAGCAGCCAAGAACATTCTAGCGGATCAGATACGCAGTATTTT. Translation: CASSQEHSSGSDTQYF.

The J gene is TRBJ1-3, the V gene TRBV6-5; D is unclear. The CDR3 is made up of 13 amino acids. Per germline, CDR1 MNHEY and CDR2 SVGAGI. V gave up 7 bases and J gave up 4 bases, with 11 bases separating them. The CDR3 loop reads CASMGTTGNTIYF. DNA of the CDR3: TGTGCCAGCATGGGCACGACGGGAAACACCATATATTTT.

The table lists this clone with a count of one. The chain has TRBV11-2 and TRBJ2-1; 8 positions match TRBD2. The CDR3 sequence is 16 residues long. V was pared by 5 bases and J by 4 bases, with 10 bases of the junction left unmatched. Germline V gene lookup returns CDR1 SGHAT and CDR2 FQNNGV. Here the CDR3 reads CASSPRRGARYNEQFF. In DNA, the CDR3 is TGTGCCAGCAGCCCTAGGCGGGGGGCGAGGTACAATGAGCAGTTCTTC.

The V and J genes are TRBV10-3 and TRBJ1-5; TRBD1 matches at 9 bases. The junction had 11 bases not matched to a gene; V was cut back by 2 bases and J by 6 bases. This CDR3 is built from 17 residues. Germline CDR1 is ENHRY and CDR2 is SYGVKD. CDR3 nucleotide sequence: TGTGCCATCAGTGAGGGACTAGGGACAGGGTTGGGTCAGCCCCAGCATTTT. Translating gives CAISEGLGTGLGQPQHF.

The rearrangement joins TRBV12-3 or TRBV12-4 to TRBJ1-2, with a possible D match to TRBD1 (5 bases). Trimming took 4 bases from V and 3 from J, leaving 9 bases between them. The CDR3 spans 13 residues. CDR3 in amino acids: CASSWEGDYGYTF. The CDR3 DNA reads TGTGCCAGCAGTTGGGAAGGGGACTATGGCTACACCTTC.

This chain connects TRBV7-9 to TRBJ1-1; D might be TRBD1 (6 bases). Trimming pared 5 bases from V and 4 bases from J, leaving 17 bases between. This CDR3 is 15 amino acids long. Per the germline V gene, CDR1 is SEHNR and CDR2 is FQNEAQ (reference sequence). CDR3 in DNA: TGTGCCAGCAGCCAGGGTGGGGGCCAGTCCACTGAAGCTTTCTTT. Amino acid sequence: CASSQGGGQSTEAFF.

Only a few counts were recorded for this clone. This chain connects TRBV30 to TRBJ1-2; no clear D. V lost 0 bases to trimming and J lost 4 bases, with 12 bases between them. Germline values: CDR1 GTSNPN, CDR2 SVGIG (reference sequence). The CDR3 length is 14 residues. CDR3 DNA sequence: TGTGCCTGGAGTGTACTGAGATCCTCCTATGGCTACACCTTC. As protein: CAWSVLRSSYGYTF.

V and J are TRBV6-2 or TRBV6-3 and TRBJ2-7, with 9 bases matching TRBD1. V was clipped by 6 bases and J by 6 bases; unmatched bases: 6. Germline-derived CDR1 and CDR2 are MNHEY and SVGEGT. The CDR3 sequence is 13 residues long. In DNA form, the CDR3 reads TGTGCCAGCAGCCCGGGACAGGGTGGCGAGCAGTACTTC. This encodes CASSPGQGGEQYF.

The chain uses TRBV15 and TRBJ1-6, with TRBD1 matching over 9 bases. CDR1 LNHNV and CDR2 YYDKDF come from the germline V gene (reference sequence). The junction had 8 bases not matched to a gene; V was cut back by 1 base and J by 10 bases. The CDR3 has 16 residues. The CDR3 loop is CATSRAVGTGRSPLHF. In DNA form, the CDR3 reads TGTGCCACCAGCAGAGCGGTCGGGACAGGGCGATCACCCCTCCACTTT.

The chain recombines TRBV12-5 with TRBJ1-5; TRBD1 matches 11 bases. V gave up 4 bases and J gave up 7 bases; unmatched junction bases: 6. There are 15 residues in the CDR3. Germline loops: CDR1 LGHNT, CDR2 FRNRAP. The CDR3 nucleotides read TGTGCTAGTGGTTCCCGGGACAGGGGGGAACAGCCCCAGCATTTT. It encodes CASGSRDRGEQPQHF.

The rearrangement joins TRBV5-4 to TRBJ2-5, with D possibly being TRBD2 (6 bases). Germline CDR1 reads SGHNT; CDR2 reads YYREEE (reference sequence). This CDR3 comprises 15 residues. Deletions cut 2 bases from V and 2 bases from J, with 13 bases between. The CDR3: CASSFGGTSQETQYF. The CDR3 DNA reads TGTGCCAGCAGCTTCGGAGGGACTTCACAAGAGACCCAGTACTTC. Looking up the rest from reference TRBV5-4 and TRBJ2-5 gives the full variable domain: ETGVTQSPTHLIKTRGQQVTLRCSSQSGHNTVSWYQQALGQGPQFIFQYYREEENGRGNFPPRFSGLQFPNYSSELNVNALELDDSALYLCASSFGGTSQETQYFGPGTRLLVL.